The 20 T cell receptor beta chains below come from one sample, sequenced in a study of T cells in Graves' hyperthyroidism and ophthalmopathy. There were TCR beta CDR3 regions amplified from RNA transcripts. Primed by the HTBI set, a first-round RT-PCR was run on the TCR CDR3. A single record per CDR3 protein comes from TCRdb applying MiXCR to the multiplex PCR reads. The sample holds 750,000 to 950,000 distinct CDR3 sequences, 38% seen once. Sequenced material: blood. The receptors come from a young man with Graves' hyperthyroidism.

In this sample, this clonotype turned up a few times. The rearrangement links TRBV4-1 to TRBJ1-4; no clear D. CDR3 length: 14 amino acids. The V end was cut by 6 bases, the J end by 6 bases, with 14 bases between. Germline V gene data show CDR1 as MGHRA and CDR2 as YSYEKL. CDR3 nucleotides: TGCGCCAGCAGGCACATCTCCGGGGATGAAAAACTGTTTTTT. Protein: CASRHISGDEKLFF.

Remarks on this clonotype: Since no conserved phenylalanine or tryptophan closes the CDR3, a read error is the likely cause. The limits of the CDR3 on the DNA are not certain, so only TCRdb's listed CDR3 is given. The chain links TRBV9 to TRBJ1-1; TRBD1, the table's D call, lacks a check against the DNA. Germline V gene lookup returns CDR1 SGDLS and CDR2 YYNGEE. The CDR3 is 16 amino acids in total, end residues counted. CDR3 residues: CASSVAEDNMNTEALL.

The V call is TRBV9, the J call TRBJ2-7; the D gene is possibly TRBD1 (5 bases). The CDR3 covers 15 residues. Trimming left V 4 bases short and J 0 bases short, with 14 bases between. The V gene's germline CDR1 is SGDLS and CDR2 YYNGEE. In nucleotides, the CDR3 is TGTGCCAGCAGCCAGGGTTCCCACCGCTCCTACGAGCAGTACTTC. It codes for CASSQGSHRSYEQYF.

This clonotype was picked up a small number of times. The CDR3 is CASSYGWGPLGSPLHF. In nucleotides, the CDR3 is TGTGCCAGCAGTTACGGGTGGGGGCCCTTGGGTTCACCCCTCCACTTT. The chain links TRBV6-5 to TRBJ1-6; TRBD1 is a possible D gene (6 bases). With 2 bases removed from V and 9 bases from J, the gap between germline ends came to 17 bases. The CDR3 has 16 residues. Germline V CDR1 and CDR2: MNHEY, SVGAGI.

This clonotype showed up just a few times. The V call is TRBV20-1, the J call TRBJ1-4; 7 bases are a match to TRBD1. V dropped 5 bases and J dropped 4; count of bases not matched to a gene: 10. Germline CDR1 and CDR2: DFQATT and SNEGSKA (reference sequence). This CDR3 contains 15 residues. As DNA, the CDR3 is TGCAGTGCTTCTCTCTCCGGGACAGATAATGAAAAACTGTTTTTT. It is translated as CSASLSGTDNEKLFF.

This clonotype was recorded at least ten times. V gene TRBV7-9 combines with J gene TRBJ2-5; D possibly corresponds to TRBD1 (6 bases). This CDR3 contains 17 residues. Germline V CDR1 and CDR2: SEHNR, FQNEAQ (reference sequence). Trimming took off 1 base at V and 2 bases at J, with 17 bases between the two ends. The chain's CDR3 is CASSLGWMGAHQETQYF. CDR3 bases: TGTGCCAGCAGCTTAGGCTGGATGGGGGCACATCAAGAGACCCAGTACTTC. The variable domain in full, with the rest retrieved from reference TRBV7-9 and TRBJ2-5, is DTGVSQNPRHKITKRGQNVTFRCDPISEHNRLYWYRQTLGQGPEFLTYFQNEAQLEKSRLLSDRFSAERPKGSFSTLEIQRTEQGDSAMYLCASSLGWMGAHQETQYFGPGTRLLVL.

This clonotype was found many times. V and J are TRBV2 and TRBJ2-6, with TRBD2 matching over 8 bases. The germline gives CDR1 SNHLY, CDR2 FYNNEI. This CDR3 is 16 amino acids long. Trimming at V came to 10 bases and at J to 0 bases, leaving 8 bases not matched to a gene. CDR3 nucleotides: TGTGCCACCCACCGGGGGGGAGGCTCTGGGGCCAACGTCCTGACTTTC. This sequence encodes CATHRGGGSGANVLTF. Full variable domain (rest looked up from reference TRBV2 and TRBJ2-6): EPEVTQTPSHQVTQMGQEVILRCVPISNHLYFYWYRQILGQKVEFLVSFYNNEISEKSEIFDDQFSVERPDGSNFTLKIRSTKLEDSAMYFCATHRGGGSGANVLTFGAGSRLTVL.

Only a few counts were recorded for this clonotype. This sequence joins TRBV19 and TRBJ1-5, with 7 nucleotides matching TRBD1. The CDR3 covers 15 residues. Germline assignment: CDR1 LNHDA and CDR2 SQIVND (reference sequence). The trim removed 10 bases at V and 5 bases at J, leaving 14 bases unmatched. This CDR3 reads CATSPGPRGDQPQHF. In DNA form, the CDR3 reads TGTGCCACCTCTCCGGGACCCAGGGGGGATCAGCCCCAGCATTTT.

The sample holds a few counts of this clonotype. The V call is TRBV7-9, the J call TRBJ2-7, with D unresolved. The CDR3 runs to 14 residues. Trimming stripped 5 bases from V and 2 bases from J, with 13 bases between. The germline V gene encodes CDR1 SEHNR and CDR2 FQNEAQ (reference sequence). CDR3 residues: CASSQEQNPYEQYF. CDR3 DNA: TGTGCCAGCAGCCAAGAACAGAACCCCTACGAGCAGTACTTC.

The CDR3 sequence is CASSERGRNSPLHF. CDR3 sequence (DNA): TGTGCCAGCAGTGAAAGGGGGAGGAATTCACCCCTCCACTTT. V and J are TRBV6-1 and TRBJ1-6; D possibly corresponds to TRBD1 (6 bases). Germline CDR1 is MNHNS and CDR2 is SASEGT. V was trimmed by 2 bases and J by 7 bases, leaving 9 bases between them. The CDR3 is made up of 14 amino acids.

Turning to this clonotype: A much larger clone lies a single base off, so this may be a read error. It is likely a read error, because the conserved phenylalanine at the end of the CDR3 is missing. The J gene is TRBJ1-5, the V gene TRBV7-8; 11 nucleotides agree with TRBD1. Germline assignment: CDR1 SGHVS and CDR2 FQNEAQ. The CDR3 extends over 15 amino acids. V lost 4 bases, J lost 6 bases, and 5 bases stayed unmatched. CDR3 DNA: TGTGCCAGCAGCTCCGGGACAGGGGGGTTTCAGCCCCAGCATCTT. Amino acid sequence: CASSSGTGGFQPQHL.

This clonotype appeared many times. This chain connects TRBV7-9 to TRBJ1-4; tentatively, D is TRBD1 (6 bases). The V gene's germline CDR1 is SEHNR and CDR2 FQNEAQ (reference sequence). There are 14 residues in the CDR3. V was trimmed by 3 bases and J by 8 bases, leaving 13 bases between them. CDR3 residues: CASSFTGTKEKLFF. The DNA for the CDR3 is TGTGCCAGCAGCTTTACAGGGACAAAGGAAAAACTGTTTTTT.

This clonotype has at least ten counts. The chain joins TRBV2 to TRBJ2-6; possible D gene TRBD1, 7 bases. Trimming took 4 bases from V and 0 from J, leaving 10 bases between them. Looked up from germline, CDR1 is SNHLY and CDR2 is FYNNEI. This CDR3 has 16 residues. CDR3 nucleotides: TGTGCCAGCAGTGGACAGGGAGGCTCTGGGGCCAACGTCCTGACTTTC. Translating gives CASSGQGGSGANVLTF.

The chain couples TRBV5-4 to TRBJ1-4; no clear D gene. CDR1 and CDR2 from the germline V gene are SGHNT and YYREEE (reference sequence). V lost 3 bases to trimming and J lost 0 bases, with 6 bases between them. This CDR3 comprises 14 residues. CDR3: CASSYDATNEKLFF. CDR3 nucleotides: TGTGCCAGCAGCTATGATGCAACTAATGAAAAACTGTTTTTT. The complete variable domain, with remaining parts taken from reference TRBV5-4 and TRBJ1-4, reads ETGVTQSPTHLIKTRGQQVTLRCSSQSGHNTVSWYQQALGQGPQFIFQYYREEENGRGNFPPRFSGLQFPNYSSELNVNALELDDSALYLCASSYDATNEKLFFGSGTQLSVL.

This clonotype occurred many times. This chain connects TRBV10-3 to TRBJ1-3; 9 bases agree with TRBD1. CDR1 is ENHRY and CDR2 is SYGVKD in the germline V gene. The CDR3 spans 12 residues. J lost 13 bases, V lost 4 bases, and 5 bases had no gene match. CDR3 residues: CAISGGQGLIYF. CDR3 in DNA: TGTGCCATCAGTGGAGGACAGGGGCTAATATATTTT.

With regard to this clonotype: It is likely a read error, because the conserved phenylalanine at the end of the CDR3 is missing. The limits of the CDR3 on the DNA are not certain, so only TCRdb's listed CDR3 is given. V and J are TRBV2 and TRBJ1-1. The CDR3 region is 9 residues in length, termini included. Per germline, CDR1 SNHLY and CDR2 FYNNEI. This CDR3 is CASGGGGQG.

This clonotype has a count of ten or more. CDR3 DNA: TGTGCCAGCAGAAGGGGGGTCACTGAAGCTTTCTTT. It yields the protein CASRRGVTEAFF. V is TRBV7-9 and J is TRBJ1-1; a possible D gene is TRBD1 (6 bases). This CDR3 has 12 residues. Germline CDR1 reads SEHNR; CDR2 reads FQNEAQ (reference sequence). V lost 6 bases to trimming and J lost 4 bases, with 9 bases between them. The full variable domain, in which reference TRBV7-9 and TRBJ1-1 provide the parts outside the CDR3, is DTGVSQNPRHKITKRGQNVTFRCDPISEHNRLYWYRQTLGQGPEFLTYFQNEAQLEKSRLLSDRFSAERPKGSFSTLEIQRTEQGDSAMYLCASRRGVTEAFFGQGTRLTVV.

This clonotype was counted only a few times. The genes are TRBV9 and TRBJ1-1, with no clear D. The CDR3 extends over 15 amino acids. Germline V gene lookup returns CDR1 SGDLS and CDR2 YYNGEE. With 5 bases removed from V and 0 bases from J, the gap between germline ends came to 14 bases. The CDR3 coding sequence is TGTGCCAGCAGTTCCCCACACCGACTGAACACTGAAGCTTTCTTT. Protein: CASSSPHRLNTEAFF.

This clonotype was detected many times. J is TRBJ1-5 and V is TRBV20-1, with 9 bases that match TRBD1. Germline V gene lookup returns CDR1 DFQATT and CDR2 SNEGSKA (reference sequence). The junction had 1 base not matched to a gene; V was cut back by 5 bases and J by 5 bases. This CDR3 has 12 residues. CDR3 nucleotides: TGCAGTGCTGACAGGGGGGATCAGCCCCAGCATTTT. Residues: CSADRGDQPQHF.

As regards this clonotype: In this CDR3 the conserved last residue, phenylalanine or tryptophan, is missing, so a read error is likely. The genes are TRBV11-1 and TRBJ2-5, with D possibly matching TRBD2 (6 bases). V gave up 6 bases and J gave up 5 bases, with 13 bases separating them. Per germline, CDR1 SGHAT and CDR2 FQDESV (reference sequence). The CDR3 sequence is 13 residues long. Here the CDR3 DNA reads TGTGCCAGCAGTTTCGCCCGGGGGGAGACCCAGTACCTC. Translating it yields CASSFARGETQYL.